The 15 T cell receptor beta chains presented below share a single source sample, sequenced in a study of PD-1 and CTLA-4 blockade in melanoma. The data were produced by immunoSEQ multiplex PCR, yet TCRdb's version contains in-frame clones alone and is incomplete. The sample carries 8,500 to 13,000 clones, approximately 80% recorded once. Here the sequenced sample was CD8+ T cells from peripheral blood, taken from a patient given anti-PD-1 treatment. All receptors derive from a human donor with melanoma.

The CDR3 coding sequence is TGTGCCAGCAGCTTGACTAGCGGGAGGGCCGGAGGGGAGCAGTACTTC. Encoded protein: CASSLTSGRAGGEQYF. This rearrangement joins TRBV13 to TRBJ2-7, with 14 bases lining up with TRBD2. Trimming cost V 3 bases and J 7 bases; bases outside gene matches: 8. The germline CDR1 and CDR2 sequences are PRHDT and FYEKMQ (reference sequence). The CDR3 has 16 residues.

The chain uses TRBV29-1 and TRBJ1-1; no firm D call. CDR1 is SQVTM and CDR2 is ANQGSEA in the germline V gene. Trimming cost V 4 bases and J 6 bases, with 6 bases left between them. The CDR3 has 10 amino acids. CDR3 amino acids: CSVVVAEAFF. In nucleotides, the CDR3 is TGCAGCGTTGTTGTAGCTGAAGCTTTCTTT.

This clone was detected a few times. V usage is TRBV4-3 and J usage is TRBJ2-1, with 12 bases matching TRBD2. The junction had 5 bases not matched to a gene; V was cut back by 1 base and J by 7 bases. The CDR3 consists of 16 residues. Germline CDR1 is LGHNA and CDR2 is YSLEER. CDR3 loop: CASSQGTSGVGNEQFF. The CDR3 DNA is TGCGCCAGCAGCCAAGGGACTAGCGGGGTTGGAAATGAGCAGTTCTTC.

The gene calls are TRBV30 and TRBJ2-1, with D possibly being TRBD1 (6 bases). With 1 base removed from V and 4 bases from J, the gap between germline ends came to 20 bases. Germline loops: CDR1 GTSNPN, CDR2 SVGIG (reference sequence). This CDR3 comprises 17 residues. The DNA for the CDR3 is TGTGCCTGGAGTGGAAAGAGCGGCAGGGGCCTGTACAATGAGCAGTTCTTC. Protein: CAWSGKSGRGLYNEQFF.

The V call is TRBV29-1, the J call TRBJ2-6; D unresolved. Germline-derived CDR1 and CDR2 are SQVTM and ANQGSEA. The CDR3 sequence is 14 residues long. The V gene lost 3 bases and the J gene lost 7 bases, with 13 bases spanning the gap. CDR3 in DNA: TGCAGCGTTGAGGATGGACGGGCCGCCAACGTCCTGACTTTC. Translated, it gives CSVEDGRAANVLTF.

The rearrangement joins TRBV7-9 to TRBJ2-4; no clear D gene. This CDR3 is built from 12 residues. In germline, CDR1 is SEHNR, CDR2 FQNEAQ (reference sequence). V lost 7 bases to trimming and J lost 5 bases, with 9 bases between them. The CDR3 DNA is TGTGCCAGCATCGGGCCTGAAAACATTCAGTACTTC. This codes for CASIGPENIQYF. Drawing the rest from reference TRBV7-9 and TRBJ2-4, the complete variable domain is DTGVSQNPRHKITKRGQNVTFRCDPISEHNRLYWYRQTLGQGPEFLTYFQNEAQLEKSRLLSDRFSAERPKGSFSTLEIQRTEQGDSAMYLCASIGPENIQYFGAGTRLSVL.

The CDR3 DNA follows: TGTGCCAGCAGTTACGGGGAGGAGCTGTTTTTT. Residues: CASSYGEELFF. The V gene is TRBV6-5, the J gene TRBJ2-2; D remains ambiguous. CDR1 and CDR2 from the germline V gene are MNHEY and SVGAGI. The V end was cut by 2 bases, the J end by 10 bases, with 5 bases between. This CDR3 comprises 11 residues.

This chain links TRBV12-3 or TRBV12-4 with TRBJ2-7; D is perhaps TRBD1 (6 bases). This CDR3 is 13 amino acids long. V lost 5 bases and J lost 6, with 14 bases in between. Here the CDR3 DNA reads TGTGCCAGCAGTGCACAGGGCCCCCTCGAGCAGTACTTC. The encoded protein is CASSAQGPLEQYF.

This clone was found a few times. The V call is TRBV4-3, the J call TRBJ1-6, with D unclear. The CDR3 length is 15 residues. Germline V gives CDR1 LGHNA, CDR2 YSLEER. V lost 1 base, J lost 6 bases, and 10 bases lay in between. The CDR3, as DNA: TGCGCCAGCAGCCAAGGCGAAGGGCCTAATTCACCCCTCCACTTT. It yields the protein CASSQGEGPNSPLHF.

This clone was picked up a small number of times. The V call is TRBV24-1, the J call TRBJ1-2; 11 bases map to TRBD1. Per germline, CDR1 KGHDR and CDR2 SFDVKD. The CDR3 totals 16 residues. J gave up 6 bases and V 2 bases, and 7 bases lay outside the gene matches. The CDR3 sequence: CATSDSERTGGDGYTF. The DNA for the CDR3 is TGTGCCACCAGTGATTCTGAACGGACAGGGGGCGATGGCTACACCTTC.

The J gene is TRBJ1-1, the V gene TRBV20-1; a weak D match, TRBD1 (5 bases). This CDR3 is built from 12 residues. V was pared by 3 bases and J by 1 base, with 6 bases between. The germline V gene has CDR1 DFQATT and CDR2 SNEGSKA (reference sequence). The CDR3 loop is CSASGANTEAFF. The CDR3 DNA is TGCAGTGCTAGTGGGGCGAACACTGAAGCTTTCTTT.

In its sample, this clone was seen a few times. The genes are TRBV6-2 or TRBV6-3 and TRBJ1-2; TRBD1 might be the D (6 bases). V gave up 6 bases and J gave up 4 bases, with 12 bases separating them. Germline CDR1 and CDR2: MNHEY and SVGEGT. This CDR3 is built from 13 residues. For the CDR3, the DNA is TGTGCCAGCAGCCGGACAGATTTCTATGGCTACACCTTC. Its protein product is CASSRTDFYGYTF.

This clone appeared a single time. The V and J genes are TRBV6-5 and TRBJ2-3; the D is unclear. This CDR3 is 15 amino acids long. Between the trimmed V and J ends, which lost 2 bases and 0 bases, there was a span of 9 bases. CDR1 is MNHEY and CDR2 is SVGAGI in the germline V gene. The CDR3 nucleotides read TGTGCCAGCAGTTACCGGGCCCCTAGCACAGATACGCAGTATTTT. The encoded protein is CASSYRAPSTDTQYF.

The CDR3 reads CASSLVGVNEAFF. The CDR3 DNA reads TGCGCCAGCAGCTTGGTAGGGGTGAATGAAGCTTTCTTT. The gene calls are TRBV5-1 and TRBJ1-1; D is possibly TRBD1 (5 bases). In germline, CDR1 is SGHRS, CDR2 YFSETQ. V lost 0 bases and J lost 7, with 10 bases in between. This CDR3 has 13 residues.

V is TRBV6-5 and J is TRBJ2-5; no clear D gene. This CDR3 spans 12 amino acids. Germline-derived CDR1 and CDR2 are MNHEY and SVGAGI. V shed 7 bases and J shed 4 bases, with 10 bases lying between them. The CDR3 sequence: CASKGPGETQYF. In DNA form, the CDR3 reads TGTGCCAGCAAGGGCCCAGGAGAGACCCAGTACTTC.